The entry below describes one T cell receptor (beta chain). The record originates from a study of blood T cell repertoires in COVID-19. V lost 2 bases and J 6 bases, leaving 16 bases between the germline ends. The CDR3 sequence is 15 residues long. From germline, CDR1 is SGHAT and CDR2 FQNNGV. The protocol was immunoSEQ multiplex PCR, while the TCRdb copy is restricted to in-frame clones and leaves out a portion. The table includes hundreds of thousands of clones, about 88% detected once. Sample: peripheral blood. The TCR comes from a woman between 50 and 59 years old with COVID-19, enrolled during active disease. The rearrangement uses TRBV11-2 and TRBJ1-2; tentatively, D is TRBD1 (6 bases). CDR3 protein: CASSLLRGGLDGYTF. Here the CDR3 DNA reads TGTGCCAGCAGCTTACTACGGGGGGGGCTTGATGGCTACACCTTC.